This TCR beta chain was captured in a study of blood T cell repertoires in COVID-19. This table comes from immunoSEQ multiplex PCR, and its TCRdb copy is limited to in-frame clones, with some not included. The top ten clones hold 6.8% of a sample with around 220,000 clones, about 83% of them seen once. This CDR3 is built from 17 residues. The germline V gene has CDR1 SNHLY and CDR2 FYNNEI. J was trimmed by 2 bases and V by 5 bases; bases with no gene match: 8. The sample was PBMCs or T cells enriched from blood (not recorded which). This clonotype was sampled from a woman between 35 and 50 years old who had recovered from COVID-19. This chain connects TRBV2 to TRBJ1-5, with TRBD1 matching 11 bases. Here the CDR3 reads CASSWGTGGYGNQPQHF. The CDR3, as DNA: TGTGCCAGCAGTTGGGGGACAGGGGGTTATGGCAATCAGCCCCAGCATTTT.